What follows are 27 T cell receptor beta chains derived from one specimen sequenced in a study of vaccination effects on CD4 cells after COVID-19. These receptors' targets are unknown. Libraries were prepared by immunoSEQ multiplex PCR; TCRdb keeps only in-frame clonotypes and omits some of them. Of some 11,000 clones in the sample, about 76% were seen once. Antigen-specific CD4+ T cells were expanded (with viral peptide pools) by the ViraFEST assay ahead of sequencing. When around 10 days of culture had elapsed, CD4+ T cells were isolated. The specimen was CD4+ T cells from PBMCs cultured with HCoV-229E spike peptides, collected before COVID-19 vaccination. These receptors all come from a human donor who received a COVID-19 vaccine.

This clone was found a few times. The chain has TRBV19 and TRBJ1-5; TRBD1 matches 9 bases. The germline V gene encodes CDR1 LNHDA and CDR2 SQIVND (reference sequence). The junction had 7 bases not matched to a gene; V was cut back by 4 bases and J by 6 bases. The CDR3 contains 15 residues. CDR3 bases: TGTGCCAGTAGTACCGGGACAGGGTTCGGTCAGCCCCAGCATTTT. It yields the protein CASSTGTGFGQPQHF. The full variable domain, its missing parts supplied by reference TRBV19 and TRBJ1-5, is DGGITQSPKYLFRKEGQNVTLSCEQNLNHDAMYWYRQDPGQGLRLIYYSQIVNDFQKGDIAEGYSVSREKKESFPLTVTSAQKNPTAFYLCASSTGTGFGQPQHFGDGTRLSIL.

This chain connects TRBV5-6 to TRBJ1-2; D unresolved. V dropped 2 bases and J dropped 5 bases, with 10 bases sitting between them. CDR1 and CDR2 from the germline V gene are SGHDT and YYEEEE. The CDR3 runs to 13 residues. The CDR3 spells CASSLKSSYGYTF. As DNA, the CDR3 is TGTGCCAGCAGCTTAAAATCCTCATATGGCTACACCTTC.

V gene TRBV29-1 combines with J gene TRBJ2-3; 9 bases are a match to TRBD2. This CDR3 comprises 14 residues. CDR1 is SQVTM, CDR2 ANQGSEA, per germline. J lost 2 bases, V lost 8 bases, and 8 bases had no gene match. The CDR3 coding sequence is TGCAGCCTTGGGATAGCGGGAGCCACAGATACGCAGTATTTT. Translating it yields CSLGIAGATDTQYF.

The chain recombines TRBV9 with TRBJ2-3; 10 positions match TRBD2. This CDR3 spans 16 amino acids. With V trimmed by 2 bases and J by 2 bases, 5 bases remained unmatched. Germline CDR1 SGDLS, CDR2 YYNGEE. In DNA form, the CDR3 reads TGTGCCAGCAGCGTCGGGACTAGCGCCCACACAGATACGCAGTATTTT. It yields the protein CASSVGTSAHTDTQYF. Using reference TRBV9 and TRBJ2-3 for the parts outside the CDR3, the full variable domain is DSGVTQTPKHLITATGQRVTLRCSPRSGDLSVYWYQQSLDQGLQFLIQYYNGEERAKGNILERFSAQQFPDLHSELNLSSLELGDSALYFCASSVGTSAHTDTQYFGPGTRLTVL.

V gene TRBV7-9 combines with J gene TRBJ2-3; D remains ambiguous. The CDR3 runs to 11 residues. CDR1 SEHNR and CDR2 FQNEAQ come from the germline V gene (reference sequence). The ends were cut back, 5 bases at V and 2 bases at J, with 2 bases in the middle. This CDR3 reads CASSLTDTQYF. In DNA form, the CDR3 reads TGTGCCAGCAGCCTCACAGATACGCAGTATTTT. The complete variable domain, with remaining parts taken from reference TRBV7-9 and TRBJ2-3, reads DTGVSQNPRHKITKRGQNVTFRCDPISEHNRLYWYRQTLGQGPEFLTYFQNEAQLEKSRLLSDRFSAERPKGSFSTLEIQRTEQGDSAMYLCASSLTDTQYFGPGTRLTVL.

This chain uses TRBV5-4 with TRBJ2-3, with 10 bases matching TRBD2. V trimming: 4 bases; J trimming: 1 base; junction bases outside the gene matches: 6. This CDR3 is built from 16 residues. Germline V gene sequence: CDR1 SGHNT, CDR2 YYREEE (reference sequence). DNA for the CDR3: TGTGCCAGCAGCGCGGGACTAGCGCCGCGCACAGATACGCAGTATTTT. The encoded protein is CASSAGLAPRTDTQYF.

CDR3: CASSPRDATYNEQFF. The CDR3 nucleotides read TGTGCCAGCAGCCCCCGGGACGCCACCTACAATGAGCAGTTCTTC. The chain recombines TRBV9 with TRBJ2-1; possibly TRBD1 or TRBD2 for D (5 bases each). Trimming cost V 4 bases and J 2 bases, with 13 bases left between them. The CDR3 consists of 15 residues. Germline V gives CDR1 SGDLS, CDR2 YYNGEE.

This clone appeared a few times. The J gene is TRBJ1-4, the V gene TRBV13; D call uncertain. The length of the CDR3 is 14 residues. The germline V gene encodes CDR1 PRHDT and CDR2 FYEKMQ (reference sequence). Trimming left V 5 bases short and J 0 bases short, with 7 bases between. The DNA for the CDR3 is TGTGCCAGCAGCCTGTATGCAACTAATGAAAAACTGTTTTTT. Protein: CASSLYATNEKLFF.

CDR3 residues: CASSEVKGAGVGYGYTF. Here the CDR3 DNA reads TGTGCCAGCAGTGAAGTAAAAGGGGCAGGGGTTGGCTATGGCTACACCTTC. The V gene is TRBV2, the J gene TRBJ1-2, with a tentative D call TRBD1 (6 bases). V was cut by 1 base and J by 4 bases, with 19 bases left in between. The CDR3 runs to 17 residues. The V gene's germline CDR1 is SNHLY and CDR2 FYNNEI.

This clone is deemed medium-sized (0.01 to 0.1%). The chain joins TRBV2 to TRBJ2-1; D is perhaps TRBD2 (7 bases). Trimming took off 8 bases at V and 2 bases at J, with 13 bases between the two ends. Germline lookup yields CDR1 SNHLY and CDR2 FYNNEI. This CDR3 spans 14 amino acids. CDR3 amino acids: CASRRGGAYNEQFF. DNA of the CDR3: TGTGCCAGCCGAAGGGGGGGAGCCTACAATGAGCAGTTCTTC.

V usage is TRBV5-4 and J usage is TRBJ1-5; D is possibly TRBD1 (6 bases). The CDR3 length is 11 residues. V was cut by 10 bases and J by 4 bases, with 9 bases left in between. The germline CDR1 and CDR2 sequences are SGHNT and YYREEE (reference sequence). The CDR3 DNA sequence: TGTGCCGAGGGGGGAAATCAGCCCCAGCATTTT. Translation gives CAEGGNQPQHF. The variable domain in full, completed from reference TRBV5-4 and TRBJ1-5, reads ETGVTQSPTHLIKTRGQQVTLRCSSQSGHNTVSWYQQALGQGPQFIFQYYREEENGRGNFPPRFSGLQFPNYSSELNVNALELDDSALYLCAEGGNQPQHFGDGTRLSIL.

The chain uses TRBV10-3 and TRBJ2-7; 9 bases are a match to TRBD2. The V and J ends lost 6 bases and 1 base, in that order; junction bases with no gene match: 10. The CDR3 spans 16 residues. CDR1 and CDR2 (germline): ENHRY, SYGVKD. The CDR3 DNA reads TGTGCCATCAGCCTCCGGGTAGCGGGGGATTCCTACGAGCAGTACTTC. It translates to CAISLRVAGDSYEQYF.

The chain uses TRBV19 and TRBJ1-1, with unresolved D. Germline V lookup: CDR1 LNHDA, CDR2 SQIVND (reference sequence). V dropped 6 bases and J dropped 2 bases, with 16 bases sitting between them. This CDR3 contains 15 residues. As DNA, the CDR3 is TGTGCCAGTAGCCCTCGGACCCTTACAAACACTGAAGCTTTCTTT. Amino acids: CASSPRTLTNTEAFF.

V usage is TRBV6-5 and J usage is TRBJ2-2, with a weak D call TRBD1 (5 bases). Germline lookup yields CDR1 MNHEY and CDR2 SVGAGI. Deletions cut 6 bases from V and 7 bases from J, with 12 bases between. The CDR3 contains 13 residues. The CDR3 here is CASRTRVNGELFF. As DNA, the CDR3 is TGTGCCAGCAGAACCAGGGTGAACGGGGAGCTGTTTTTT.

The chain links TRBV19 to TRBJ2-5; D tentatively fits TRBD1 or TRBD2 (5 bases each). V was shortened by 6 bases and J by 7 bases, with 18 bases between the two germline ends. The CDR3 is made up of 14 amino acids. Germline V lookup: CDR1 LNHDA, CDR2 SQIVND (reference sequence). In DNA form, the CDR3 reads TGTGCCAGTAGCCCCGGGACGGCAGTGGGGACCCAGTACTTC. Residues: CASSPGTAVGTQYF.

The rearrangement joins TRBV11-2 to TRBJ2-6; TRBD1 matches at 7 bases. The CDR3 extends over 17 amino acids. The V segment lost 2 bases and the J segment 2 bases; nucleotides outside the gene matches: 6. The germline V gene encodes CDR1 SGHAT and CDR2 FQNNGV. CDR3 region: CASSLWVRGTGANVLTF. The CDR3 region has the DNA TGTGCCAGCAGCTTATGGGTCAGGGGGACTGGGGCCAACGTCCTGACTTTC. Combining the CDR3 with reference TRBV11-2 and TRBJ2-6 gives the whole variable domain EAGVAQSPRYKIIEKRQSVAFWCNPISGHATLYWYQQILGQGPKLLIQFQNNGVVDDSQLPKDRFSAERLKGVDSTLKIQPAKLEDSAVYLCASSLWVRGTGANVLTFGAGSRLTVL.

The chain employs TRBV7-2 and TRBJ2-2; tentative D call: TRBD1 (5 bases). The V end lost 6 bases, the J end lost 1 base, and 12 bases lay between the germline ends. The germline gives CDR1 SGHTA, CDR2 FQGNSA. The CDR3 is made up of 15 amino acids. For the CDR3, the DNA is TGTGCCAGCAGAACGACAGCCATGAACACCGGGGAGCTGTTTTTT. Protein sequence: CASRTTAMNTGELFF. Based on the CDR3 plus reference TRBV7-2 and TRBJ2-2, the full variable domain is GAGVSQSPSNKVTEKGKDVELRCDPISGHTALYWYRQSLGQGLEFLIYFQGNSAPDKSGLPSDRFSAERTGGSVSTLTIQRTQQEDSAVYLCASRTTAMNTGELFFGEGSRLTVL.

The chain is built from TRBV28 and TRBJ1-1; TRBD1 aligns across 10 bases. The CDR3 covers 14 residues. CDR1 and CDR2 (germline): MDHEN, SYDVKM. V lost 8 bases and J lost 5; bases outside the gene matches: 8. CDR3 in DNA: TGTGCCAGCTCACGACAGGGGGCTAGTACTGAAGCTTTCTTT. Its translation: CASSRQGASTEAFF.

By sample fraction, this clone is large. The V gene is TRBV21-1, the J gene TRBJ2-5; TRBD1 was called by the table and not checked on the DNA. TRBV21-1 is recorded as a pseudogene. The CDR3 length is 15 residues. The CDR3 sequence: CASSKTRRAQETQYF. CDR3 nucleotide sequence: TGTGCCAGCAGCAAAACTCGCAGGGCTCAAGAGACCCAGTACTTC.

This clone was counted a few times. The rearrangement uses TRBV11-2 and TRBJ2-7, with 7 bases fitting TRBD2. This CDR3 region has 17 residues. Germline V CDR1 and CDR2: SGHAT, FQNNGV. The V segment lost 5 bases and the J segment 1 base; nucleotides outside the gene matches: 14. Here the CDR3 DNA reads TGTGCCAGCAGCCCCCTTCAGGGAGGGCGGCCATCCTACGAGCAGTACTTC. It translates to CASSPLQGGRPSYEQYF.

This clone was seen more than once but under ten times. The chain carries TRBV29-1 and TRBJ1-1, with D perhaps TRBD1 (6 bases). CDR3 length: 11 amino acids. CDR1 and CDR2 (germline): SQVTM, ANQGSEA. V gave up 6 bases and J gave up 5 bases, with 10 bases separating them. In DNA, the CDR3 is TGCAGCGTGGCAGGGGATACTGAAGCTTTCTTT. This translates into CSVAGDTEAFF.

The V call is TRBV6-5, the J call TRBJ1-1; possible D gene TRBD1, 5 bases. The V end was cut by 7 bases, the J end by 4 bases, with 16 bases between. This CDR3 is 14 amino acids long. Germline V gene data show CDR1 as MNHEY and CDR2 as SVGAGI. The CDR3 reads CASTGSDGGTEAFF. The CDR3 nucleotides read TGTGCCAGCACCGGGAGTGACGGGGGCACTGAAGCTTTCTTT.

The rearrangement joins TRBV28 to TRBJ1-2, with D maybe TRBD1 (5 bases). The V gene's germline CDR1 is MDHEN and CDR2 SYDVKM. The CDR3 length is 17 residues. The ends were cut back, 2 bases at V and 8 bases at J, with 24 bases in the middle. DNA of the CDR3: TGTGCCAGCAGTTTAAAAGGGACCAGAAGAAGTTCGGGAGGCTACACCTTC. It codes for CASSLKGTRRSSGGYTF.

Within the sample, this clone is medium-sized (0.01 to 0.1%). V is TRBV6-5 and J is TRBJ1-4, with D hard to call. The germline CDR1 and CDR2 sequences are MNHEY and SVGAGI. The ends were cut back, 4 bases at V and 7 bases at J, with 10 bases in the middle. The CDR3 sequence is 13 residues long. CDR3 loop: CASSLWEGEKLFF. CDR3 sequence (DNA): TGTGCCAGCAGTTTGTGGGAGGGTGAAAAACTGTTTTTT.

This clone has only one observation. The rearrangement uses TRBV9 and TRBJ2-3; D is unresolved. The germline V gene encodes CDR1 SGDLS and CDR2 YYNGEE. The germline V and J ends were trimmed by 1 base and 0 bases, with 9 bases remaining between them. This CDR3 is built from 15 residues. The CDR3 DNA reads TGTGCCAGCAGCGTATCTGGGATTAGCACAGATACGCAGTATTTT. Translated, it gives CASSVSGISTDTQYF.

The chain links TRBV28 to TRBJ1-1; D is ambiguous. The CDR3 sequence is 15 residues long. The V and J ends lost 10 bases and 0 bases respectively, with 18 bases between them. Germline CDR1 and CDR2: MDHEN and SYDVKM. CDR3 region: CATRRWVGLNTEAFF. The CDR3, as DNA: TGTGCCACCCGTCGTTGGGTGGGCCTGAACACTGAAGCTTTCTTT. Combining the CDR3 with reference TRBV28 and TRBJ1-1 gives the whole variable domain DVKVTQSSRYLVKRTGEKVFLECVQDMDHENMFWYRQDPGLGLRLIYFSYDVKMKEKGDIPEGYSVSREKKERFSLILESASTNQTSMYLCATRRWVGLNTEAFFGQGTRLTVV.

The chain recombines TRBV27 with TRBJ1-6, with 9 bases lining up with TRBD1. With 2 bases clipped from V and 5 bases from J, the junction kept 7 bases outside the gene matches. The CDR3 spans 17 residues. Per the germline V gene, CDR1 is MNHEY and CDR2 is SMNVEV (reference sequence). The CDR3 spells CASSLVRDRANNSPLHF. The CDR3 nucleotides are TGTGCCAGCAGTTTAGTCCGGGACAGGGCAAATAATTCACCCCTCCACTTT.